Following are 8 T cell receptor beta chains from one sample sequenced in a study of CD8 T cells in Susac syndrome. Roughly 0.45 to 1 ug RNA was reverse transcribed with random hexamers. TCRdb reanalysed the immunoSEQ multiplex PCR reads using MiXCR and keeps one entry per CDR3 protein. The sample includes 200,000 to 250,000 distinct CDR3 sequences, 90% to 95% seen only once; the top ten take around 0.13%. Material for sequencing was CD8+ T cells from PBMCs. These receptors originate from a human donor with multiple sclerosis.

This clonotype occurred a few times. The CDR3 reads CASSFDTGELFF. CDR3 DNA sequence: TGTGCCAGCAGTTTTGACACCGGGGAGCTGTTTTTT. V and J are TRBV12-3 or TRBV12-4 and TRBJ2-2; D is unresolved. This CDR3 is 12 amino acids long. The germline V and J ends were trimmed by 3 bases and 3 bases, with 2 bases remaining between them.

V usage is TRBV5-6 and J usage is TRBJ2-3; 9 positions match TRBD2. The CDR3 covers 16 residues. Germline CDR1 reads SGHDT; CDR2 reads YYEEEE. With 0 bases clipped from V and 1 base from J, the junction kept 3 bases outside the gene matches. This CDR3 is CASSLGLAARTDTQYF. In DNA form, the CDR3 reads TGTGCCAGCAGCTTGGGACTAGCGGCCCGCACAGATACGCAGTATTTT.

This clonotype occurred once. V gene TRBV10-3 combines with J gene TRBJ2-1; D possibly corresponds to TRBD2 (6 bases). Trimming cost V 3 bases and J 2 bases, with 11 bases left between them. The CDR3 contains 15 residues. CDR1 is ENHRY and CDR2 is SYGVKD in the germline V gene. CDR3 nucleotides: TGTGCCATCAGTGAAGTAGCGGAAACCTACAATGAGCAGTTCTTC. Translation gives CAISEVAETYNEQFF.

This chain uses TRBV7-8 with TRBJ2-1, with 8 bases that match TRBD1. CDR3 length equals 13 residues. CDR1 and CDR2 (germline): SGHVS, FQNEAQ. Trimming took 8 bases from V and 4 from J; bases not matched to a gene: 4. The CDR3 reads CASRTGNYNEQFF. The CDR3 DNA reads TGTGCCAGCCGGACAGGGAATTACAATGAGCAGTTCTTC. The variable domain in full, completed from reference TRBV7-8 and TRBJ2-1, reads GAGVSQSPRYKVAKRGQDVALRCDPISGHVSLFWYQQALGQGPEFLTYFQNEAQLDKSGLPSDRFFAERPEGSVSTLKIQRTQQEDSAVYLCASRTGNYNEQFFGPGTRLTVL.

This chain connects TRBV4-1 to TRBJ2-5; 8 bases align to TRBD1. Looked up from germline, CDR1 is MGHRA and CDR2 is YSYEKL. The CDR3 is made up of 14 amino acids. The V and J ends lost 5 bases and 4 bases, in that order; junction bases with no gene match: 6. CDR3 nucleotide sequence: TGCGCCAGCAGCACCGACAGGGGAGGAGAGACCCAGTACTTC. Translation gives CASSTDRGGETQYF.

The gene calls are TRBV5-4 and TRBJ1-1; possibly TRBD1 for D (5 bases). Between the trimmed V and J ends, which lost 2 bases and 4 bases, there was a span of 18 bases. CDR3 size: 16 residues. Germline CDR1 reads SGHNT; CDR2 reads YYREEE (reference sequence). The CDR3: CASSLVLSGGSTEAFF. In DNA, the CDR3 is TGTGCCAGCAGCTTAGTGTTGTCGGGGGGTAGCACTGAAGCTTTCTTT.

The chain carries TRBV7-9 and TRBJ2-7; 9 positions match TRBD1. The germline CDR1 and CDR2 sequences are SEHNR and FQNEAQ (reference sequence). The J segment lost 5 bases and the V segment lost 4 bases, leaving 9 bases of the junction unmatched. The CDR3 covers 15 residues. CDR3 amino acids: CASSYPWTGEDEQYF. The CDR3 bases are TGTGCCAGCAGCTACCCTTGGACAGGGGAAGACGAGCAGTACTTC. Full variable domain (missing parts from reference TRBV7-9 and TRBJ2-7): DTGVSQNPRHKITKRGQNVTFRCDPISEHNRLYWYRQTLGQGPEFLTYFQNEAQLEKSRLLSDRFSAERPKGSFSTLEIQRTEQGDSAMYLCASSYPWTGEDEQYFGPGTRLTVT.

The rearrangement joins TRBV4-1 to TRBJ1-1; D not certain. Per the germline V gene, CDR1 is MGHRA and CDR2 is YSYEKL. V lost 2 bases to trimming and J lost 6 bases, with 10 bases between them. The CDR3 sequence is 13 residues long. The CDR3 here is CASSQKVNPEAFF. The CDR3, as DNA: TGCGCCAGCAGCCAAAAAGTAAATCCTGAAGCTTTCTTT.